The TCR beta chain described here comes from a study of shared clonotypes between healthy human individuals. Study-level information: Donor composition was a couple of women and three men, aged 18 to 49. CD4 naive cells filled three plates per donor, CD4 memory three, CD8 naive two and CD8 memory one.

Produced via immunoSEQ multiplex PCR; TCRdb's table is partial and in-frame only. The data hold about 2,200,000 clones, with more than 85% observed a single time. The CDR3 consists of 13 residues. J was trimmed by 14 bases and V by 6 bases; bases with no gene match: 12. Germline V gene data show CDR1 as SGHAT and CDR2 as FQNNGV. The naive CD8 fraction comprised CD45RO-negative cells positively selected for CCR7 and excluded terminally differentiated effector memory CD45RA+ cells. Source material: naive CD8+ T cells from PBMCs. The chain combines TRBV11-2 with TRBJ1-2, with 10 positions matching TRBD1. This TCR came from a man younger than 35 in good health. Some clones in this sample may be carry-over from other donors' samples. This chain's CDR3 is CASSPGTGEGTTF. DNA of the CDR3: TGTGCCAGCAGTCCCGGGACAGGGGAAGGGACTACCTTC.